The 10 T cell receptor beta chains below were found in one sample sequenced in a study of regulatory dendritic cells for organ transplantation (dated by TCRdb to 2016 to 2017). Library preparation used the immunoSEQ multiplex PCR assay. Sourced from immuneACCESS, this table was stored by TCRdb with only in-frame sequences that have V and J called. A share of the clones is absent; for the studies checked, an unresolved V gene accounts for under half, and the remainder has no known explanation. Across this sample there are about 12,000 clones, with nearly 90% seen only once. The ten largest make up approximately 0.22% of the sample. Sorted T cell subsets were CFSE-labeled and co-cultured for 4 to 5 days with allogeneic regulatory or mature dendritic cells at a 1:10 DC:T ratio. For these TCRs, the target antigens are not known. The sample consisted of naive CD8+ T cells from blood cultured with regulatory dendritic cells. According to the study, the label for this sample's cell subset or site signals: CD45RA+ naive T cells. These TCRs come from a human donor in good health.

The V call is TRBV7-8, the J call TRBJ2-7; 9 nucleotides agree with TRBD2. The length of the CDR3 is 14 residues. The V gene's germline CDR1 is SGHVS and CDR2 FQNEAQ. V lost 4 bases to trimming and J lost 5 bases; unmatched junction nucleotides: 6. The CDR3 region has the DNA TGTGCCAGCAGCTATCCGGGACTAGCTCACGAGCAGTACTTC. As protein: CASSYPGLAHEQYF.

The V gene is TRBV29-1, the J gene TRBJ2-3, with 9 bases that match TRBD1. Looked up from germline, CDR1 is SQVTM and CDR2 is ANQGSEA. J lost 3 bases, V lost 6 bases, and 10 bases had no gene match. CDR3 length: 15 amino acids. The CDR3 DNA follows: TGCAGCGTAACCGGGACAGGGCAGGGAACAGATACGCAGTATTTT. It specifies CSVTGTGQGTDTQYF.

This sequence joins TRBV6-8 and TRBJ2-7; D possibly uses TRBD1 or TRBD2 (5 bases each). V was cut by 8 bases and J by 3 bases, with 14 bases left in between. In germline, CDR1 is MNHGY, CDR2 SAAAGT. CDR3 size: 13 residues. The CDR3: CASPGPAYYEQYF. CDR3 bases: TGTGCCAGCCCGGGACCCGCTTACTACGAGCAGTACTTC.

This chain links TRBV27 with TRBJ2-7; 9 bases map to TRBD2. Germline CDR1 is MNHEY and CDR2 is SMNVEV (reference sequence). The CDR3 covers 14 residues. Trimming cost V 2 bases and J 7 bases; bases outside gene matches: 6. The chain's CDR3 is CASSLAGGPSEQYF. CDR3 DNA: TGTGCCAGCAGTTTAGCGGGGGGGCCGAGTGAGCAGTACTTC.

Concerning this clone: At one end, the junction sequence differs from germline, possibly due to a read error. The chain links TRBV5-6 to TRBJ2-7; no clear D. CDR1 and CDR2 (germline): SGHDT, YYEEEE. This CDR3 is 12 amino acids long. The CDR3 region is CASSAWSYEQYF. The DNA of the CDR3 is TGTGCCAGCAGCGCGTGGTCCTATGAGCAGTACTTC.

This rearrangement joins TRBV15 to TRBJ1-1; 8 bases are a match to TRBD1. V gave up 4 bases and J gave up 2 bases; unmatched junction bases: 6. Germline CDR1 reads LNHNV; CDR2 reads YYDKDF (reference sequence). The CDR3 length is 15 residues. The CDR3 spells CATSIFPGGNTEAFF. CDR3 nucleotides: TGTGCCACCAGCATCTTTCCAGGGGGCAACACTGAAGCTTTCTTT.

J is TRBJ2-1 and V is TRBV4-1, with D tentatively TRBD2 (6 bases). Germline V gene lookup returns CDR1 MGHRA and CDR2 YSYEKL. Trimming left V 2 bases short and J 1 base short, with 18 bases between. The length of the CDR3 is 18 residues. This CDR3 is CASSQFEFRGGSYNEQFF. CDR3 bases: TGCGCCAGCAGCCAATTCGAATTCCGCGGAGGGTCCTACAATGAGCAGTTCTTC.

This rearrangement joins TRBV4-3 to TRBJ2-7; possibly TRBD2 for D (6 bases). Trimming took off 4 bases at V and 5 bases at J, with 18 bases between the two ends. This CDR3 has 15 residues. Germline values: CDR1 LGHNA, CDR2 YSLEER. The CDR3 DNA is TGCGCCAGCAGCCCACAAGACACCCGCGGGGACGAGCAGTACTTC. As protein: CASSPQDTRGDEQYF.

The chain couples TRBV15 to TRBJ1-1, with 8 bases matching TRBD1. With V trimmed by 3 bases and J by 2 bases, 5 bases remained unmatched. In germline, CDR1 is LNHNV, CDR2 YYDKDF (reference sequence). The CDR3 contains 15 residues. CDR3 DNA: TGTGCCACCAGCAGGGACAGGGCCTTAAACACTGAAGCTTTCTTT. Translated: CATSRDRALNTEAFF.

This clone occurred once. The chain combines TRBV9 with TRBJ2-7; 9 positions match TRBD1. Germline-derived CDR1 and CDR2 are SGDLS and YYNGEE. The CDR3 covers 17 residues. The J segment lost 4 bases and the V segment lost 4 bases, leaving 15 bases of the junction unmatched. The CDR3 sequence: CASSRYFSTGGRYEQYF. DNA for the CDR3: TGTGCCAGCAGCAGATACTTCTCGACAGGGGGACGATACGAGCAGTACTTC. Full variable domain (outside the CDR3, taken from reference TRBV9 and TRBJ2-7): DSGVTQTPKHLITATGQRVTLRCSPRSGDLSVYWYQQSLDQGLQFLIQYYNGEERAKGNILERFSAQQFPDLHSELNLSSLELGDSALYFCASSRYFSTGGRYEQYFGPGTRLTVT.